This T cell receptor (beta chain) was retrieved from a study of blood T cells in healthy people across ages. Whole-study results and caveats: Since the PBMCs were unsorted, naive and antigen-experienced cells could not be conclusively compared. Higher diversity and more naive CD4+ cells were features of long-lived donors, compared to aged donors. The study regarded diversity estimates from one million T cells as underestimates.

Turning to this clonotype: Its antigen is still unknown.

Germline trimming cut 3 bases from V and 0 bases from J; bases unmatched to any gene: 5. The germline CDR1 and CDR2 sequences are DFQATT and SNEGSKA (reference sequence). The CDR3 has 16 residues. Combining a sample-barcoded 5' primer with a J-beta primer mix, a second PCR ran for roughly 7 to 11 cycles. All cDNA molecules were each tagged by a template-switch adaptor with 12 random nucleotides. MiXCR was run by TCRdb on the 5' RACE reads, yielding one entry per CDR3 protein. The sample contains 920,000 or so distinct CDR3 sequences, 40% to 50% of which appear only once. The specimen sequenced was blood. The chain links TRBV20-1 to TRBJ2-6; 7 bases are a match to TRBD1. This sequence originates from a woman in her fifties or sixties in good health. The CDR3 loop reads CSARGTAYSGANVLTF. In nucleotides, the CDR3 is TGCAGTGCTAGGGGGACAGCTTACTCTGGGGCCAACGTCCTGACTTTC.